These 9 T cell receptor beta chains originate from one sample sequenced in a study of OX40 agonist ivuxolimab in advanced cancers. TCRdb's table, derived via immunoSEQ multiplex PCR, lists solely in-frame clones and lacks some. The table lists just under 100,000 clones, 94% of them singletons. The sequences come from CD4+ or CD8+ T cells sorted from blood, collected in a trial of the OX40 agonist ivuxolimab. The receptors shown here come from an adult with an advanced solid tumor such as melanoma, head and neck, liver or kidney cancer.

This rearrangement joins TRBV5-4 to TRBJ2-3; D might be TRBD2 (6 bases). V was cut by 0 bases and J by 4 bases, with 15 bases left in between. The CDR3 spans 16 residues. CDR1 is SGHNT, CDR2 YYREEE, per germline (reference sequence). CDR3 in amino acids: CASSLGAGTSPDTQYF. CDR3 DNA: TGTGCCAGCAGCTTGGGGGCGGGGACCTCCCCAGATACGCAGTATTTT.

This chain connects TRBV4-3 to TRBJ1-5, with TRBD1 as a possible D gene (5 bases). The CDR3 has 13 residues. Trimming cost V 5 bases and J 4 bases, with 9 bases left between them. Germline CDR1 is LGHNA and CDR2 is YSLEER. This CDR3 reads CASSVHRNQPQHF. The CDR3 DNA is TGCGCCAGCAGCGTACACAGGAATCAGCCCCAGCATTTT.

This clone was counted a single time. DNA of the CDR3: TGTGCCAGCAGCGTGGGCTTCGGGGGTTTAGATACGCAGTATTTT. This encodes CASSVGFGGLDTQYF. The genes are TRBV9 and TRBJ2-3, with D possibly TRBD2 on 6 matching bases. Trimming cost V 2 bases and J 5 bases, with 15 bases left between them. CDR3 length: 15 amino acids. In germline, CDR1 is SGDLS, CDR2 YYNGEE.

The chain combines TRBV6-5 with TRBJ2-7; perhaps TRBD2 as D (6 bases). This CDR3 is built from 14 residues. Germline V gene data show CDR1 as MNHEY and CDR2 as SVGAGI. V was trimmed by 6 bases and J by 2 bases, leaving 14 bases between them. The CDR3 coding sequence is TGTGCCAGCAGCCCTACTAGCCCTACCTACGAGCAGTACTTC. Protein: CASSPTSPTYEQYF.

The chain uses TRBV19 and TRBJ1-2, with D unclear. Germline CDR1 is LNHDA and CDR2 is SQIVND (reference sequence). The CDR3 is made up of 16 amino acids. Trimming shortened V by 7 bases and J by 0 bases, and 18 bases separated the two germline ends. CDR3 region: CASTPISGVSNYGYTF. CDR3 DNA: TGTGCCAGTACCCCAATTTCGGGAGTTTCTAACTATGGCTACACCTTC.

The chain uses TRBV19 and TRBJ2-7; 8 positions match TRBD2. Trimming took 6 bases from V and 2 from J; bases not matched to a gene: 6. The CDR3 runs to 14 residues. Germline V CDR1 and CDR2: LNHDA, SQIVND (reference sequence). CDR3 protein: CASRSSGGTYEQYF. Here the CDR3 DNA reads TGTGCCAGTAGATCGAGCGGGGGCACCTACGAGCAGTACTTC. The complete variable domain, with remaining parts taken from reference TRBV19 and TRBJ2-7, reads DGGITQSPKYLFRKEGQNVTLSCEQNLNHDAMYWYRQDPGQGLRLIYYSQIVNDFQKGDIAEGYSVSREKKESFPLTVTSAQKNPTAFYLCASRSSGGTYEQYFGPGTRLTVT.

This rearrangement joins TRBV5-6 to TRBJ1-4; a weak D match, TRBD1 (5 bases). V was pared by 0 bases and J by 5 bases, with 11 bases between. Germline V gene data show CDR1 as SGHDT and CDR2 as YYEEEE. CDR3 length: 15 residues. The chain's CDR3 is CASSLDGTSNEKLFF. In DNA form, the CDR3 reads TGTGCCAGCAGCTTGGACGGGACCTCAAATGAAAAACTGTTTTTT. The entire variable domain, with the rest obtained from reference TRBV5-6 and TRBJ1-4, is as follows: DAGVTQSPTHLIKTRGQQVTLRCSPKSGHDTVSWYQQALGQGPQFIFQYYEEEERQRGNFPDRFSGHQFPNYSSELNVNALLLGDSALYLCASSLDGTSNEKLFFGSGTQLSVL.

The chain is built from TRBV2 and TRBJ1-4; D gene uncertain. The V end was cut by 6 bases, the J end by 5 bases, with 7 bases between. Germline CDR1 SNHLY, CDR2 FYNNEI. The CDR3 has 12 residues. The CDR3 is CASSRRNEKLFF. The CDR3 DNA reads as TGTGCCAGCAGCCGCAGAAATGAAAAACTGTTTTTT.

The chain employs TRBV2 and TRBJ1-5, with D unresolved. The germline gives CDR1 SNHLY, CDR2 FYNNEI. Between the trimmed V and J ends, which lost 6 bases and 6 bases, there was a span of 9 bases. The CDR3 sequence is 12 residues long. CDR3 protein: CASSTGSQPQHF. The DNA for the CDR3 is TGTGCCAGCAGCACTGGGAGTCAGCCCCAGCATTTT.